This T cell receptor (beta chain) was retrieved from a study of control samples from healthy donors and cancer patients (dated by TCRdb to 2019 to 2021). The library was prepared using the immunoSEQ multiplex PCR assay. In TCRdb, the immuneACCESS table is reduced to in-frame sequences with V and J assigned. These tables do not hold every clone; where another copy was compared, an unresolved V gene accounts for under half, and the others remain unexplained. The sample table contains 130,000 or so clones; only one count was recorded for 90% to 95% of them. Around 14% of the sample comes from the top ten. The germline V gene provides CDR1 SGHVS and CDR2 FNYEAQ. V lost 6 bases and J lost 5 bases, and the count of bases not matched to a germline gene is 11. The CDR3 runs 16 residues from the cysteine to the phenylalanine. The DNA shown is the 48-base CDR3, in frame from base 1. A word on this clone: No antigen is known for it. Within one base of it there is no much larger clone, and no base qualities were kept.

The sample taken for sequencing was blood. The sequence links TRBV7-6 to TRBJ1-4; TRBD1 aligns with 8 central bases. The sequence derives from a man aged 40-49 years in good health. DNA sequence: TGTGCCAGCAGTCGAGGGGGTCAGGGGGCGAATGAAAAACTGTTTTTT. The translation is CASSRGGQGANEKLFF. Beyond the CDR3, the reference TRBV7-6 and TRBJ1-4 genes provide the residues; the full variable domain reads: GAGVSQSPRYKVTKRGQDVALRCDPISGHVSLYWYRQALGQGPEFLTYFNYEAQQDKSGLPNDRFSAERPEGSISTLTIQRTEQRDSAMYRCASSRGGQGANEKLFFGSGTQLSVL.